This T cell receptor (beta chain) was captured in a study of technical replicates of blood from a handful of donors. CDR3 length: 15 residues. With V trimmed by 3 bases and J by 4 bases, 8 bases remained unmatched. The V gene's germline CDR1 is MDHEN and CDR2 SYDVKM. The table came from immunoSEQ multiplex PCR; TCRdb's copy has only in-frame clones and leaves some out. The data show roughly 72,000 clones, approximately 96% seen once. The chain has TRBV28 and TRBJ2-7; TRBD2 aligns across 8 bases. Sequencing was carried out using T cells isolated from PBMCs. This TCR derives from a human donor in good health. Written as DNA, the CDR3 is TGTGCCAGCAGTTTCCAGGGACTAGATATATACGAGCAGTACTTC. It encodes CASSFQGLDIYEQYF.